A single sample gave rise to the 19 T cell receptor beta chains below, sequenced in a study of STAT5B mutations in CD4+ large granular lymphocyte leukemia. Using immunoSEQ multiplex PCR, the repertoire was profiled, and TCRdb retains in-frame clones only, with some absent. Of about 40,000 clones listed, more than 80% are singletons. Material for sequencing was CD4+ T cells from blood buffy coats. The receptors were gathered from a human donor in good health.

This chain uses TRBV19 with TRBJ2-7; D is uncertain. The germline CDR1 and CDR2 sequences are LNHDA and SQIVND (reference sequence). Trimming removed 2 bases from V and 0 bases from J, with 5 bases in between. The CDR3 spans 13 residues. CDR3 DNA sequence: TGTGCCAGTAGTATAAAGGGCTCCTACGAGCAGTACTTC. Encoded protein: CASSIKGSYEQYF. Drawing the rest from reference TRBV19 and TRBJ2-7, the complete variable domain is DGGITQSPKYLFRKEGQNVTLSCEQNLNHDAMYWYRQDPGQGLRLIYYSQIVNDFQKGDIAEGYSVSREKKESFPLTVTSAQKNPTAFYLCASSIKGSYEQYFGPGTRLTVT.

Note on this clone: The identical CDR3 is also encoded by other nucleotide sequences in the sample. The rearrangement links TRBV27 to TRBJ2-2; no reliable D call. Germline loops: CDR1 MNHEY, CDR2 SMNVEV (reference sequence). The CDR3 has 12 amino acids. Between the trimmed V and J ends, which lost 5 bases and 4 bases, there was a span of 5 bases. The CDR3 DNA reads TGTGCCAGCAGTCTGGGCACCGGGGAGCTGTTTTTT. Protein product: CASSLGTGELFF.

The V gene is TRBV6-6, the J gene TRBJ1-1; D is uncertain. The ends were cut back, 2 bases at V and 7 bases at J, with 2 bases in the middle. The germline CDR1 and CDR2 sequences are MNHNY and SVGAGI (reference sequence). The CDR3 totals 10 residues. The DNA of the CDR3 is TGTGCCAGCAGTTACAGTGAAGCTTTCTTT. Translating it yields CASSYSEAFF.

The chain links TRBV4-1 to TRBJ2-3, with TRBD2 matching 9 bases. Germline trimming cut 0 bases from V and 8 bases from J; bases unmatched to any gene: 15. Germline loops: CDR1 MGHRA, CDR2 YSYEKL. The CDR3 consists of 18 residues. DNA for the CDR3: TGCGCCAGCAGCCAAGAAGGAAAGGCTAGCGGGGCTGGGGGTACGCAGTATTTT. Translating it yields CASSQEGKASGAGGTQYF.

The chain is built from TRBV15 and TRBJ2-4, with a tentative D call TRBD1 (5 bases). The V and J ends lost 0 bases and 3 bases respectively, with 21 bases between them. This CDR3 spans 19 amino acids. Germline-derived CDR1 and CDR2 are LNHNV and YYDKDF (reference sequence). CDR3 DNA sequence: TGTGCCACCAGCAGAGAGGACATGGTGAACCTACAGGACAAAAACATTCAGTACTTC. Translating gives CATSREDMVNLQDKNIQYF.

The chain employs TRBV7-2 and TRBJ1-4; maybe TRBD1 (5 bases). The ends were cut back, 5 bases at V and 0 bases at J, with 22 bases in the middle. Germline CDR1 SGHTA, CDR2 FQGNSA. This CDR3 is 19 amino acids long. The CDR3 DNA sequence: TGTGCCAGCAGCGCCCGGGGCTCCCTACGGACCGCAACTAATGAAAAACTGTTTTTT. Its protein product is CASSARGSLRTATNEKLFF.

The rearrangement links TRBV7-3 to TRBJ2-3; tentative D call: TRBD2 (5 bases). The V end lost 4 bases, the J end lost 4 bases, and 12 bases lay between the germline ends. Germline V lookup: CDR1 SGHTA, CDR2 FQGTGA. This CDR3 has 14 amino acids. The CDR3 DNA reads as TGTGCCAGCAGCTCTCAGCTAGCCGCAGATACGCAGTATTTT. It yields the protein CASSSQLAADTQYF.

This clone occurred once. CDR3 bases: TGTGCCAGCAGTGAGGGGGGACACGCTGGAAACACCATATATTTT. This translates into CASSEGGHAGNTIYF. The chain carries TRBV2 and TRBJ1-3; possible D gene TRBD1, 6 bases. This CDR3 comprises 15 residues. CDR1 is SNHLY and CDR2 is FYNNEI in the germline V gene. V gave up 3 bases and J gave up 2 bases, with 11 bases separating them.

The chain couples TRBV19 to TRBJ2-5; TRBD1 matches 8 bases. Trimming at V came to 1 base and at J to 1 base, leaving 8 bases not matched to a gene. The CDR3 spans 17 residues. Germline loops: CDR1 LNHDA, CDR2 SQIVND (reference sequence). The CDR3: CASSIGRTGPSQETQYF. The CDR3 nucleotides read TGTGCCAGTAGTATAGGCCGGACAGGGCCGTCCCAAGAGACCCAGTACTTC. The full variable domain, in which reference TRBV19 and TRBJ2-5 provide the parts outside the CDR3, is DGGITQSPKYLFRKEGQNVTLSCEQNLNHDAMYWYRQDPGQGLRLIYYSQIVNDFQKGDIAEGYSVSREKKESFPLTVTSAQKNPTAFYLCASSIGRTGPSQETQYFGPGTRLLVL.

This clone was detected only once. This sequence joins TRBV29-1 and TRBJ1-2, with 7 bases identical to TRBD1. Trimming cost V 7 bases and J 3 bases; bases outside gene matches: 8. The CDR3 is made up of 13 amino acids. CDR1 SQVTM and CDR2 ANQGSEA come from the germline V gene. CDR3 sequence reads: CSAWQGGDYGYTF. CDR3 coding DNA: TGCAGCGCCTGGCAGGGGGGGGACTATGGCTACACCTTC. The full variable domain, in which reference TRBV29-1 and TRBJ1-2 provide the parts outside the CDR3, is SAVISQKPSRDICQRGTSLTIQCQVDSQVTMMFWYRQQPGQSLTLIATANQGSEATYESGFVIDKFPISRPNLTFSTLTVSNMSPEDSSIYLCSAWQGGDYGYTFGSGTRLTVV.

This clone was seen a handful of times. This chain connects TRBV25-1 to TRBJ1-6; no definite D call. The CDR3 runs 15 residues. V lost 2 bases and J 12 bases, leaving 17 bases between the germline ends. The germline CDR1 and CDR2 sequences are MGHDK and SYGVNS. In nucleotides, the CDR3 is TGTGCCAGCAGTGAACTTACCGCCGTAACGGGACCCCTCCACTTT. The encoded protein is CASSELTAVTGPLHF. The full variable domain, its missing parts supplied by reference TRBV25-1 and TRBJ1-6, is EADIYQTPRYLVIGTGKKITLECSQTMGHDKMYWYQQDPGMELHLIHYSYGVNSTEKGDLSSESTVSRIRTEHFPLTLESARPSHTSQYLCASSELTAVTGPLHFGNGTRLTVT.

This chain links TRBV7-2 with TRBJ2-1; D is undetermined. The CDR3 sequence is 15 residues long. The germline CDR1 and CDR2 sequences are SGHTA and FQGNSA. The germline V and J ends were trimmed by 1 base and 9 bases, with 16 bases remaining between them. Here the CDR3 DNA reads TGTGCCAGCAGCTTAGTGTGGAATTTATCCGGTGAGCAGTTCTTC. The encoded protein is CASSLVWNLSGEQFF.

The CDR3 DNA reads TGTGCCAGCAGGGCGACTGGGGACTACGAGCAGTACTTC. Its translation is CASRATGDYEQYF. The chain is built from TRBV6-5 and TRBJ2-7; no definite D call. This CDR3 has 13 residues. V gave up 6 bases and J gave up 3 bases, with 12 bases separating them. Germline loops: CDR1 MNHEY, CDR2 SVGAGI.

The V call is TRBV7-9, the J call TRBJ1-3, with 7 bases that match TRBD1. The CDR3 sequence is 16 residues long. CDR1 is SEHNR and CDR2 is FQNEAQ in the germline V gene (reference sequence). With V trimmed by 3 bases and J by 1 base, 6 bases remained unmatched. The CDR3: CASSFGQAVSGNTIYF. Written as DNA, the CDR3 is TGTGCCAGCAGCTTCGGACAGGCCGTGTCTGGAAACACCATATATTTT.

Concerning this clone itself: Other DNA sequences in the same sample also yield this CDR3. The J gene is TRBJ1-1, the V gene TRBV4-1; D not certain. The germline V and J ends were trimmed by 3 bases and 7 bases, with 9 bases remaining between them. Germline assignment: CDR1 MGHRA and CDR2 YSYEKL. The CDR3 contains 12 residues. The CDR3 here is CASSHRGGEAFF. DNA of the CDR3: TGCGCCAGCAGCCATCGTGGAGGTGAAGCTTTCTTT.

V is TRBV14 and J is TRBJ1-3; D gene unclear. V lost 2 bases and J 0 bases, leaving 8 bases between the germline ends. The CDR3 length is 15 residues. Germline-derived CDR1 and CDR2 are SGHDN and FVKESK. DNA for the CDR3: TGTGCCAGCAGCCAACCACGGGTCTCTGGAAACACCATATATTTT. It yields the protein CASSQPRVSGNTIYF.

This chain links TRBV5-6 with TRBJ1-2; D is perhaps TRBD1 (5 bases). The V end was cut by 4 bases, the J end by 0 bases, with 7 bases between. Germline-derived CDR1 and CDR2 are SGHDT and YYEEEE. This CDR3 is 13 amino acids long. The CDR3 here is CASSMTANYGYTF. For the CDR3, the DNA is TGTGCCAGCAGCATGACAGCTAACTATGGCTACACCTTC.

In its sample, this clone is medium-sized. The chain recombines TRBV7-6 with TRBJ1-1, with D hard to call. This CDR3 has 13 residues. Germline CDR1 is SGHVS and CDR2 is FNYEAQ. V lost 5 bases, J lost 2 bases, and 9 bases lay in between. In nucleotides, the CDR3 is TGTGCCAGCAGCAACCAGGTTAACACTGAAGCTTTCTTT. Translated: CASSNQVNTEAFF.

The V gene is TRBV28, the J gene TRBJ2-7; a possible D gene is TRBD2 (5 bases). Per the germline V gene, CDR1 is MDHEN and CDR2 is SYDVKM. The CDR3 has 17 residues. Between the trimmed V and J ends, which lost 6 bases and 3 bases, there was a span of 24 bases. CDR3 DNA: TGTGCCAGCAGGATTGGACTCTCGACAATGATGGGCTACGAGCAGTACTTC. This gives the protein CASRIGLSTMMGYEQYF. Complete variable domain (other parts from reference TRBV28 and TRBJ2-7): DVKVTQSSRYLVKRTGEKVFLECVQDMDHENMFWYRQDPGLGLRLIYFSYDVKMKEKGDIPEGYSVSREKKERFSLILESASTNQTSMYLCASRIGLSTMMGYEQYFGPGTRLTVT.